This T cell receptor beta chain is drawn from a study of T-cell reconstitution after alpha-beta-depleted transplantation in children. The CDR3 extends over 15 amino acids. Germline CDR1 is GTSNPN and CDR2 is SVGIG (reference sequence). V was clipped by 8 bases and J by 5 bases; unmatched bases: 12. This clonotype has just a few counts. Molecular barcoding with unique molecular identifiers was used for the TCRbeta library. TCRdb re-called the PCR reads with MiXCR, one entry per CDR3 protein. The sample lists roughly 500,000 distinct CDR3 sequences; approximately 32% were seen once. The chain uses TRBV30 and TRBJ1-1, with 12 bases lining up with TRBD1. The input for sequencing was PBMCs from the stem cell graft donor, taken from the stem cell graft. The clonotype was recovered from a human donor who donated a stem cell graft to a child with aplastic anemia. The CDR3 nucleotides read TGTGCCCGATTACCGGGACAGGGGGCTGGAACTGAAGCTTTCTTT. It yields the protein CARLPGQGAGTEAFF.